This T cell receptor beta chain is drawn from a study of T-cell reconstitution after alpha-beta-depleted transplantation in children. Study outcomes and limitations: Newly generated T cells supplied most T-cell counts and diversity one year post-transplant. Surviving recipient cells, namely T cells and thymic progenitors, were the source of high day-60 TCRbeta diversity in some patients.

Preparation of the TCRbeta library involved a method that used unique molecular identifiers. TCRdb re-analysed the PCR reads in MiXCR, keeping a single row per CDR3 protein. The repertoire holds hundreds of thousands of distinct CDR3 sequences, with 10% to 15% as singletons. Worth noting for this clonotype: Antigen: not known. A much more abundant neighbour one base away suggests this may be a read error.

The CDR3 spans 15 residues. Germline trimming cut 4 bases from V and 5 bases from J; bases unmatched to any gene: 10. In germline, CDR1 is MNHEY, CDR2 SVGAGI. Here the sequenced sample was PBMCs, taken before TCRalphabeta/CD19-depleted stem cell transplant. This rearrangement joins TRBV6-5 to TRBJ2-5, with 7 nucleotides matching TRBD1. This clonotype was obtained from a girl aged 2 to 9 with congenital amegakaryocytic thrombocytopenia, due to receive a stem cell transplant. The CDR3 loop is CASSFRTGPCETQYF. The CDR3 nucleotides are TGTGCCAGCAGTTTTCGGACAGGCCCGTGTGAGACCCAGTACTTC.